The 17 T cell receptor beta chains listed next were all sequenced from one sample in a study of blood T cell repertoires in COVID-19 (dated by TCRdb to 2020 to 2021). Library generation was performed with the immunoSEQ multiplex PCR assay. Imported from immuneACCESS, the table was reduced by TCRdb to in-frame sequences with V and J called. These copies leave out some clones; in studies compared against another copy, an unresolved V gene accounts for under half, and the cause of the remainder is not known. This sample holds more than 45,000 clones; 65% to 85% were observed only once. The ten largest clones represent roughly a tenth of the sample. Sequencing was performed on peripheral blood. These TCRs come from an elderly man with COVID-19, enrolled during active disease.

The rearrangement joins TRBV18 to TRBJ1-1; no reliable D call. The germline gives CDR1 KGHSH, CDR2 LQKENI. V shed 4 bases and J shed 7 bases, with 10 bases lying between them. The CDR3 is 12 residues long. In DNA form, the CDR3 reads TGTGCCAGCTCACTCCTGGCAGATGAAGCTTTCTTT. Its protein is CASSLLADEAFF.

The chain recombines TRBV3-1 (or the pseudogene TRBV3-2) with TRBJ2-1; 7 bases align to TRBD2. This CDR3 spans 12 amino acids. The V gene's germline CDR1 is LGHDT and CDR2 YNNKEL (reference sequence). V lost 4 bases, J lost 10 bases, and 4 bases stayed unmatched. CDR3 loop: CASSLLAEEQFF. CDR3 bases: TGTGCCAGCAGCCTCCTAGCGGAAGAGCAGTTCTTC.

The genes are TRBV15 and TRBJ2-3; TRBD2 aligns across 7 bases. CDR1 is LNHNV, CDR2 YYDKDF, per germline (reference sequence). CDR3 length: 15 amino acids. The trim removed 0 bases at V and 5 bases at J, leaving 5 bases unmatched. The CDR3 DNA follows: TGTGCCACCAGCAGAGAGGCGGGAGAGGGAGATACGCAGTATTTT. It specifies CATSREAGEGDTQYF.

The chain carries TRBV2 and TRBJ2-3, with 10 nucleotides matching TRBD2. Trimming at V came to 3 bases and at J to 5 bases, leaving 8 bases not matched to a gene. There are 16 residues in the CDR3. The V gene's germline CDR1 is SNHLY and CDR2 FYNNEI. CDR3 region: CASSDPAGGRVDTQYF. The CDR3 region has the DNA TGTGCCAGCAGTGACCCAGCGGGGGGGCGGGTAGATACGCAGTATTTT.

This clone was seen a handful of times. The CDR3 DNA sequence: TGTGCCAGCAGCTCATCCACTCCCGCCTCTGGAAACACCATATATTTT. Protein sequence: CASSSSTPASGNTIYF. V and J are TRBV9 and TRBJ1-3; no definite D call. The CDR3 length is 16 residues. V lost 4 bases, J lost 0 bases, and 14 bases lay in between. Germline-derived CDR1 and CDR2 are SGDLS and YYNGEE.

This chain connects TRBV7-2 to TRBJ2-5; possible D gene TRBD2, 6 bases. Germline V gene lookup returns CDR1 SGHTA and CDR2 FQGNSA. V was cut by 2 bases and J by 4 bases, with 11 bases left in between. The CDR3 covers 14 residues. The CDR3 sequence is CASSLQGGGETQYF. The CDR3 DNA follows: TGTGCCAGCAGCTTACAGGGAGGTGGAGAGACCCAGTACTTC.

The genes are TRBV7-2 and TRBJ1-5, with 7 bases lining up with TRBD1. Trimming took 5 bases from V and 3 from J; bases not matched to a gene: 4. The CDR3 has 14 residues. In germline, CDR1 is SGHTA, CDR2 FQGNSA. Here the CDR3 reads CASSPGQDNQPQHF. For the CDR3, the DNA is TGTGCCAGCAGCCCCGGACAGGACAATCAGCCCCAGCATTTT.

The chain carries TRBV25-1 and TRBJ2-1; D remains unclear. The CDR3 extends over 11 amino acids. Deletions cut 3 bases from V and 12 bases from J, with 9 bases between. Germline V gives CDR1 MGHDK, CDR2 SYGVNS. CDR3 nucleotide sequence: TGTGCCAGCAGTGACCGCTTCGGGCAGTTCTTC. It encodes CASSDRFGQFF.

V is TRBV7-9 and J is TRBJ1-2; 9 bases are shared with TRBD1. The germline CDR1 and CDR2 sequences are SEHNR and FQNEAQ (reference sequence). The CDR3 has 13 residues. The V gene end was trimmed by 3 bases and the J gene end by 4 bases; junction bases not matched to a gene: 0. The CDR3 coding sequence is TGTGCCAGCAGCTTGGACAGGGGCTATGGCTACACCTTC. Protein sequence: CASSLDRGYGYTF.

The rearrangement uses TRBV3-1 (or the pseudogene TRBV3-2) and TRBJ2-3, with TRBD2 identical over 8 bases. The V and J ends lost 2 bases and 1 base, in that order; junction bases with no gene match: 5. This CDR3 contains 16 residues. Germline lookup yields CDR1 LGHDT and CDR2 YNNKEL (reference sequence). CDR3 bases: TGTGCCAGCAGCCAAAGACTAGCGAGTGGCACAGATACGCAGTATTTT. Encoded protein: CASSQRLASGTDTQYF.

The CDR3 is CASSSLGANVLTF. The CDR3 region has the DNA TGTGCCAGCAGTTCCCTGGGGGCCAACGTCCTGACTTTC. The rearrangement joins TRBV27 to TRBJ2-6; unclear D gene. Per the germline V gene, CDR1 is MNHEY and CDR2 is SMNVEV (reference sequence). This CDR3 is 13 amino acids long. V was cut by 4 bases and J by 4 bases, with 5 bases left in between.

This chain links TRBV27 with TRBJ2-5; TRBD1 matches 7 bases. The CDR3 is 17 residues long. Per germline, CDR1 MNHEY and CDR2 SMNVEV (reference sequence). With 5 bases clipped from V and 2 bases from J, the junction kept 14 bases outside the gene matches. CDR3 nucleotide sequence: TGTGCCAGCAGTCCCGCCTCGGGACAGTATAATCAAGAGACCCAGTACTTC. Translating gives CASSPASGQYNQETQYF.

This chain uses TRBV4-3 with TRBJ1-2; 7 bases match TRBD1. The CDR3 runs to 14 residues. V gave up 3 bases and J gave up 4 bases; unmatched junction bases: 5. The germline V gene encodes CDR1 LGHNA and CDR2 YSLEER. The CDR3 DNA reads TGCGCCAGCAGCCAGAAACAGGGGCCCTATGGCTACACCTTC. As protein: CASSQKQGPYGYTF.

The genes are TRBV2 and TRBJ2-1; TRBD2 matches at 13 bases. This CDR3 region has 16 residues. V shed 6 bases and J 4 bases; nucleotides not matched to a gene: 6. CDR1 is SNHLY, CDR2 FYNNEI, per germline. The CDR3 protein is CASRGLAGQIYNEQFF. The CDR3 nucleotides read TGTGCCAGCAGGGGACTAGCGGGACAGATTTACAATGAGCAGTTCTTC.

The genes are TRBV28 and TRBJ1-5, with D unclear. V was trimmed by 8 bases and J by 3 bases, leaving 17 bases between them. CDR3 length: 15 residues. From germline, CDR1 is MDHEN and CDR2 SYDVKM. The CDR3 region is CASSKRGRANQPQHF. CDR3 nucleotide sequence: TGTGCCAGCTCCAAACGGGGAAGGGCCAATCAGCCCCAGCATTTT.

A single count supports this clone. This rearrangement joins TRBV7-3 to TRBJ2-1; the D gene is possibly TRBD2 (7 bases). The CDR3 spans 13 residues. With 3 bases removed from V and 7 bases from J, the gap between germline ends came to 10 bases. Germline CDR1 SGHTA, CDR2 FQGTGA. This CDR3 reads CASSLRGGNEQFF. The DNA for the CDR3 is TGTGCCAGCAGCTTGAGGGGGGGAAATGAGCAGTTCTTC.

The rearrangement links TRBV7-2 to TRBJ1-2; a weak D match, TRBD1 (6 bases). This CDR3 spans 15 amino acids. CDR1 is SGHTA and CDR2 is FQGNSA in the germline V gene. V was cut by 1 base and J by 4 bases, with 13 bases left in between. CDR3 DNA: TGTGCCAGCAGCTTAGAGGCCAGGGGCCCCTATGGCTACACCTTC. Translating it yields CASSLEARGPYGYTF.